One and the same sample provided the 30 T cell receptor beta chains below, sequenced in a study of CD8 T cells in Susac syndrome. Random-hexamer reverse transcription was applied to about 0.45 to 1 ug RNA. MiXCR, run by TCRdb on the immunoSEQ multiplex PCR reads, gives a single entry per CDR3 protein. The sample lists over 150,000 distinct CDR3 sequences, over 85% occurring once. The specimen sequenced was CD4+ T cells from PBMCs. The receptors were gathered from a human donor with multiple sclerosis.

The sample holds one count of this clonotype. The chain couples TRBV12-3 or TRBV12-4 to TRBJ2-7, with 8 bases matching TRBD1. V shed 4 bases and J 4 bases; nucleotides not matched to a gene: 9. The CDR3 covers 15 residues. The CDR3 coding sequence is TGTGCCAGCAGTTCCGGGACAGGTTATGGTTACGAGCAGTACTTC. This sequence encodes CASSSGTGYGYEQYF.

This clonotype was seen only once. This chain links TRBV7-3 with TRBJ2-3; TRBD2 might be the D (5 bases). The V gene's germline CDR1 is SGHTA and CDR2 FQGTGA. V gave up 1 base and J gave up 6 bases, with 11 bases separating them. This CDR3 is built from 14 residues. DNA for the CDR3: TGTGCCAGCAGCTTAAACGGGAAGGCGGATACGCAGTATTTT. Translation: CASSLNGKADTQYF.

The chain recombines TRBV6-2 or TRBV6-3 with TRBJ1-2; no firm D call. Per the germline V gene, CDR1 is MNHEY and CDR2 is SVGEGT. Trimming shortened V by 6 bases and J by 6 bases, and 17 bases separated the two germline ends. CDR3 size: 14 residues. Here the CDR3 reads CASSFGPNFDGYTF. The CDR3 nucleotides read TGTGCCAGCAGCTTTGGACCAAACTTCGATGGCTACACCTTC.

The chain employs TRBV20-1 and TRBJ2-2; TRBD2 agrees at 16 bases. Looked up from germline, CDR1 is DFQATT and CDR2 is SNEGSKA (reference sequence). The trim removed 3 bases at V and 1 base at J, leaving 2 bases unmatched. The length of the CDR3 is 17 residues. This CDR3 is CSARGLAGGENTGELFF. CDR3 coding DNA: TGCAGTGCTAGGGGACTAGCGGGGGGGGAGAACACCGGGGAGCTGTTTTTT.

This chain joins TRBV7-6 and TRBJ2-7, with D uncertain. Germline values: CDR1 SGHVS, CDR2 FNYEAQ. This CDR3 comprises 14 residues. V was cut by 1 base and J by 0 bases, with 7 bases left in between. CDR3 DNA: TGTGCCAGCAGCTTAGGACACATCTCCTACGAGCAGTACTTC. Translation gives CASSLGHISYEQYF.

The chain links TRBV5-1 to TRBJ2-7; D is possibly TRBD1 or TRBD2 (6 bases each). This CDR3 is built from 17 residues. Germline values: CDR1 SGHRS, CDR2 YFSETQ. With 4 bases removed from V and 0 bases from J, the gap between germline ends came to 20 bases. CDR3 residues: CASSPRGGLASSYEQYF. CDR3 DNA sequence: TGCGCCAGCAGCCCAAGAGGGGGGCTCGCGAGCTCCTACGAGCAGTACTTC. Full variable domain (remainder filled in from reference TRBV5-1 and TRBJ2-7): KAGVTQTPRYLIKTRGQQVTLSCSPISGHRSVSWYQQTPGQGLQFLFEYFSETQRNKGNFPGRFSGRQFSNSRSEMNVSTLELGDSALYLCASSPRGGLASSYEQYFGPGTRLTVT.

The rearrangement links TRBV12-3 or TRBV12-4 to TRBJ2-3; D perhaps matches TRBD2 (7 bases). The CDR3 contains 13 residues. Trimming pared 9 bases from V and 8 bases from J, leaving 18 bases between. In nucleotides, the CDR3 is TGTGCCAGTACGGGGGGCCCCCTCGGTACGCAGTATTTT. This encodes CASTGGPLGTQYF.

This chain joins TRBV20-1 and TRBJ1-1; a weak D match, TRBD1 (5 bases). CDR1 and CDR2 from the germline V gene are DFQATT and SNEGSKA (reference sequence). The length of the CDR3 is 13 residues. The V gene lost 6 bases and the J gene lost 0 bases, with 11 bases spanning the gap. The CDR3 is CSAKGPMNTEAFF. The CDR3 DNA follows: TGCAGTGCCAAGGGGCCAATGAACACTGAAGCTTTCTTT.

The chain employs TRBV30 and TRBJ2-7; D unresolved. This CDR3 contains 14 residues. V lost 1 base to trimming and J lost 3 bases, with 13 bases between them. CDR1 and CDR2 (germline): GTSNPN, SVGIG (reference sequence). The CDR3 DNA reads as TGTGCCTGGAGTGGGGTAGGGAAGGACTACGAGCAGTACTTC. Amino acid sequence: CAWSGVGKDYEQYF. Full variable domain (remainder filled in from reference TRBV30 and TRBJ2-7): SQTIHQWPATLVQPVGSPLSLECTVEGTSNPNLYWYRQAAGRGLQLLFYSVGIGQISSEVPQNLSASRPQDRQFILSSKKLLLSDSGFYLCAWSGVGKDYEQYFGPGTRLTVT.

The rearrangement links TRBV30 to TRBJ1-4, with D perhaps TRBD1 (5 bases). Per the germline V gene, CDR1 is GTSNPN and CDR2 is SVGIG (reference sequence). V was shortened by 1 base and J by 0 bases, with 12 bases between the two germline ends. CDR3 length: 16 residues. Written as DNA, the CDR3 is TGTGCCTGGAGTGCACAAGGGGACGCAACTAATGAAAAACTGTTTTTT. This encodes CAWSAQGDATNEKLFF.

The rearrangement links TRBV2 to TRBJ1-2; D is unresolved. The CDR3 spans 13 residues. From germline, CDR1 is SNHLY and CDR2 FYNNEI. V was pared by 11 bases and J by 3 bases, with 16 bases between. CDR3 sequence (DNA): TGTGCCGACCAAATGGACGGAGACTATGGCTACACCTTC. The encoded protein is CADQMDGDYGYTF.

The chain combines TRBV12-3 or TRBV12-4 with TRBJ1-4; no clear D. The CDR3 contains 14 residues. Trimming took off 4 bases at V and 0 bases at J, with 6 bases between the two ends. The chain's CDR3 is CASSSGATNEKLFF. Written as DNA, the CDR3 is TGTGCCAGCAGTTCGGGCGCAACTAATGAAAAACTGTTTTTT.

The V gene is TRBV19, the J gene TRBJ2-3, with D hard to call. Germline loops: CDR1 LNHDA, CDR2 SQIVND (reference sequence). The CDR3 sequence is 13 residues long. The germline V and J ends were trimmed by 4 bases and 6 bases, with 11 bases remaining between them. DNA for the CDR3: TGTGCCAGTAGTAACCCACCGGCGGATACGCAGTATTTT. As protein: CASSNPPADTQYF.

V and J are TRBV18 and TRBJ2-1; 8 bases fit TRBD2. Trimming at V came to 3 bases and at J to 9 bases, leaving 10 bases not matched to a gene. The CDR3 covers 15 residues. Germline CDR1 and CDR2: KGHSH and LQKENI. Here the CDR3 reads CASSPRNGRAPEQFF. In DNA form, the CDR3 reads TGTGCCAGCTCACCCCGTAACGGGAGGGCCCCTGAGCAGTTCTTC.

The chain employs TRBV20-1 and TRBJ2-1, with TRBD1 as a possible D gene (6 bases). Germline V gene sequence: CDR1 DFQATT, CDR2 SNEGSKA (reference sequence). There are 15 residues in the CDR3. V was cut by 6 bases and J by 1 base, with 16 bases left in between. CDR3 bases: TGCAGTGCCAGGACAGCCCATGATTCCTACAATGAGCAGTTCTTC. Its translation is CSARTAHDSYNEQFF.

The chain carries TRBV24-1 and TRBJ2-3, with 8 nucleotides matching TRBD1. The CDR3 spans 14 residues. The V segment lost 3 bases and the J segment 6 bases; nucleotides outside the gene matches: 4. Germline CDR1 and CDR2: KGHDR and SFDVKD. The CDR3 loop reads CATSDGQGWDTQYF. The CDR3 DNA reads TGTGCCACCAGTGATGGACAGGGTTGGGATACGCAGTATTTT.

In its sample, this clonotype was seen once. V is TRBV4-2 and J is TRBJ1-6; tentatively, D is TRBD1 (5 bases). V was trimmed by 0 bases and J by 7 bases, leaving 7 bases between them. This CDR3 is built from 14 residues. Germline CDR1 reads LGHNA; CDR2 reads YNFKEQ. The CDR3 loop reads CASSQDWGNSPLHF. CDR3 in DNA: TGTGCCAGCAGCCAAGATTGGGGGAATTCACCCCTCCACTTT.

CDR3 DNA sequence: TGTGCCAGCTCCGGGGGCGGAGAAAAACTGTTTTTT. This codes for CASSGGGEKLFF. The chain recombines TRBV28 with TRBJ1-4, with D perhaps TRBD1 (6 bases). V lost 8 bases to trimming and J lost 8 bases, with 12 bases between them. CDR1 MDHEN and CDR2 SYDVKM come from the germline V gene. This CDR3 region has 12 residues. The full variable domain, rest sourced from reference TRBV28 and TRBJ1-4, is DVKVTQSSRYLVKRTGEKVFLECVQDMDHENMFWYRQDPGLGLRLIYFSYDVKMKEKGDIPEGYSVSREKKERFSLILESASTNQTSMYLCASSGGGEKLFFGSGTQLSVL.

The chain joins TRBV18 to TRBJ2-7; 8 bases agree with TRBD1. Germline values: CDR1 KGHSH, CDR2 LQKENI. The CDR3 is 14 amino acids. The trim removed 6 bases at V and 5 bases at J, leaving 9 bases unmatched. The CDR3 nucleotides are TGTGCCAGCTCCAAACTCGACAGGGGCCACGAGCAGTACTTC. Protein sequence: CASSKLDRGHEQYF.

This chain joins TRBV6-2 or TRBV6-3 and TRBJ1-5; unclear D gene. V gave up 6 bases and J gave up 5 bases, with 11 bases separating them. Germline V gene data show CDR1 as MNHEY and CDR2 as SVGEGT. CDR3 length equals 13 residues. As DNA, the CDR3 is TGTGCCAGCAGCCTCCCCCCGGATCAGCCCCAGCATTTT. As protein: CASSLPPDQPQHF.

This sequence joins TRBV7-9 and TRBJ1-2; 8 bases agree with TRBD1. The CDR3 consists of 13 residues. Germline CDR1 is SEHNR and CDR2 is FQNEAQ (reference sequence). Trimming took 1 base from V and 13 from J; bases not matched to a gene: 8. In DNA, the CDR3 is TGTGCCAGCAGCTTAGAAGGGAGACAGGGGCCCACCTTC. Encoded protein: CASSLEGRQGPTF.

CDR3 DNA sequence: TGTGCCAGCAAAGCCAGAGATAACTATGGCTACACCTTC. This encodes CASKARDNYGYTF. V and J are TRBV25-1 and TRBJ1-2; D uncertain. This CDR3 has 13 residues. Trimming removed 7 bases at V and 1 base at J, with 10 bases between. From germline, CDR1 is MGHDK and CDR2 SYGVNS.

The chain has TRBV7-9 and TRBJ1-1, with 9 bases that match TRBD1. V was pared by 2 bases and J by 4 bases, with 5 bases of the junction left unmatched. Germline CDR1 and CDR2: SEHNR and FQNEAQ (reference sequence). The CDR3 has 15 amino acids. The CDR3 sequence: CASSLTGGSGTEAFF. The CDR3 coding sequence is TGTGCCAGCAGCTTAACAGGGGGCAGTGGCACTGAAGCTTTCTTT.

In its sample, this clonotype was seen a few times. The genes are TRBV19 and TRBJ2-5; TRBD1 aligns across 7 bases. Germline CDR1 LNHDA, CDR2 SQIVND (reference sequence). V was pared by 6 bases and J by 6 bases, with 7 bases of the junction left unmatched. The CDR3 spans 13 residues. Here the CDR3 reads CASSPTGLKTQYF. In DNA, the CDR3 is TGTGCCAGTAGCCCGACAGGGTTGAAGACCCAGTACTTC. Complete variable domain (other parts from reference TRBV19 and TRBJ2-5): DGGITQSPKYLFRKEGQNVTLSCEQNLNHDAMYWYRQDPGQGLRLIYYSQIVNDFQKGDIAEGYSVSREKKESFPLTVTSAQKNPTAFYLCASSPTGLKTQYFGPGTRLLVL.

V is TRBV3-1 and J is TRBJ2-3; D unresolved. This CDR3 contains 13 residues. Germline CDR1 and CDR2: LGHDT and YNNKEL (reference sequence). Trimming stripped 4 bases from V and 5 bases from J, with 10 bases between. The CDR3 DNA reads as TGTGCCAGCAGCCGGACGCCTCAAGATACGCAGTATTTT. This encodes CASSRTPQDTQYF.

V gene TRBV19 combines with J gene TRBJ2-4; the D gene could be TRBD1 or TRBD2 (5 bases each). Germline V gives CDR1 LNHDA, CDR2 SQIVND (reference sequence). V shed 10 bases and J shed 3 bases, with 19 bases lying between them. CDR3 length equals 15 residues. CDR3 sequence: CATLSTGLGKNIQYF. In nucleotides, the CDR3 is TGTGCCACCCTTTCTACGGGGCTAGGCAAAAACATTCAGTACTTC.

J is TRBJ1-1 and V is TRBV12-3 or TRBV12-4; D remains unclear. V lost 5 bases, J lost 3 bases, and 10 bases lay in between. The CDR3 length is 13 residues. The CDR3 nucleotides are TGTGCCAGCAGTCACTCCTGGGACACTGAAGCTTTCTTT. Protein: CASSHSWDTEAFF.

The sample holds one count of this clonotype. V is TRBV12-3 or TRBV12-4 and J is TRBJ2-7; 8 nucleotides agree with TRBD2. The CDR3 loop spans 15 amino acids. The trim removed 1 base at V and 4 bases at J, leaving 6 bases unmatched. In nucleotides, the CDR3 is TGTGCCAGCAGTTTAGTCTCCAGCGGGAGTTACGAGCAGTACTTC. Protein product: CASSLVSSGSYEQYF.

This chain uses TRBV12-5 with TRBJ2-1, with TRBD2 identical over 14 bases. With V trimmed by 4 bases and J by 6 bases, 5 bases remained unmatched. The CDR3 spans 16 residues. Germline CDR1 is LGHNT and CDR2 is FRNRAP. The CDR3 DNA sequence: TGTGCTAGTGGTTCGACTAGCGGGAGGGCTCGCAATGAGCAGTTCTTC. Translating it yields CASGSTSGRARNEQFF.

V gene TRBV3-1 combines with J gene TRBJ2-5, with 8 bases fitting TRBD1. CDR1 and CDR2 (germline): LGHDT, YNNKEL (reference sequence). J gave up 2 bases and V 5 bases, and 7 bases lay outside the gene matches. This CDR3 contains 15 residues. CDR3: CASSGSGTGQETQYF. Written as DNA, the CDR3 is TGTGCCAGCAGCGGTTCCGGGACAGGACAAGAGACCCAGTACTTC.